One and the same sample provided the 10 T cell receptor beta chains below, sequenced in a study of T cell changes during pregnancy in multiple sclerosis. TCRdb's copy holds only in-frame clones and misses some; the assay was immunoSEQ multiplex PCR. The table includes around 110,000 clones, just under 95% detected once. Specimen: peripheral blood, collected after pregnancy. These receptors were collected from a female donor with multiple sclerosis, enrolled in a pregnancy study.

The J gene is TRBJ1-1, the V gene TRBV30, with D perhaps matching TRBD1 (6 bases). V was cut by 6 bases and J by 0 bases, with 11 bases left in between. Per germline, CDR1 GTSNPN and CDR2 SVGIG (reference sequence). The CDR3 totals 13 residues. The CDR3 nucleotides read TGTGCCTGTACCAGGGGCGTGAACACTGAAGCTTTCTTT. Translated: CACTRGVNTEAFF.

The chain uses TRBV30 and TRBJ2-7, with TRBD2 matching over 9 bases. V lost 3 bases and J lost 6; bases outside the gene matches: 9. Germline loops: CDR1 GTSNPN, CDR2 SVGIG (reference sequence). This CDR3 comprises 14 residues. The CDR3 DNA reads TGTGCCTGGAGAGGAGTCTTTAGCGGGGGCGAGCAGTACTTC. Translated, it gives CAWRGVFSGGEQYF.

V is TRBV6-4 and J is TRBJ2-7, with 7 bases fitting TRBD2. J gave up 3 bases and V 10 bases, and 6 bases lay outside the gene matches. This CDR3 spans 12 amino acids. The germline V gene encodes CDR1 MRHNA and CDR2 SNTAGT. The CDR3 DNA sequence: TGTGCCATCGGACTAGAAGGCTACGAGCAGTACTTC. This translates into CAIGLEGYEQYF.

The chain joins TRBV9 to TRBJ2-2; TRBD1 agrees at 9 bases. The CDR3 runs to 16 residues. The germline V gene encodes CDR1 SGDLS and CDR2 YYNGEE. With 4 bases clipped from V and 1 base from J, the junction kept 5 bases outside the gene matches. CDR3 nucleotide sequence: TGTGCCAGCAGCCCAACAGGGGGCCAGAACACCGGGGAGCTGTTTTTT. Its protein product is CASSPTGGQNTGELFF.

The rearrangement joins TRBV5-4 to TRBJ2-2; 8 bases line up with TRBD1. V gave up 3 bases and J gave up 1 base; unmatched junction bases: 2. CDR3 length equals 15 residues. Germline assignment: CDR1 SGHNT and CDR2 YYREEE (reference sequence). CDR3 residues: CASSSGTGNTGELFF. DNA of the CDR3: TGTGCCAGCAGCTCCGGGACAGGGAACACCGGGGAGCTGTTTTTT.

The chain links TRBV7-9 to TRBJ2-3; TRBD1 might be the D (5 bases). The ends were cut back, 1 base at V and 6 bases at J, with 11 bases in the middle. The germline gives CDR1 SEHNR, CDR2 FQNEAQ (reference sequence). The CDR3 runs 14 residues. The CDR3 sequence: CASSLGSAGDTQYF. CDR3 bases: TGTGCCAGCAGCTTAGGGTCTGCAGGGGATACGCAGTATTTT.

The chain recombines TRBV5-4 with TRBJ2-7; 11 nucleotides line up with TRBD2. With V trimmed by 2 bases and J by 6 bases, 4 bases remained unmatched. Germline V gene lookup returns CDR1 SGHNT and CDR2 YYREEE (reference sequence). This CDR3 is 14 amino acids long. CDR3 DNA sequence: TGTGCCAGCAGCTTCGTAGCGGGAGGGGTCGAGCAGTACTTC. Its translation: CASSFVAGGVEQYF.

The gene calls are TRBV10-3 and TRBJ1-2; 9 nucleotides match TRBD1. This CDR3 has 14 amino acids. Losses at the gene ends were 3 bases for V and 5 bases for J; bases not matched to a gene: 4. CDR1 is ENHRY, CDR2 SYGVKD, per germline. CDR3 DNA sequence: TGTGCCATCAGTGAAGCGGGACAGGGATATGGCTACACCTTC. Translating gives CAISEAGQGYGYTF.

The genes are TRBV2 and TRBJ1-4, with 10 positions matching TRBD1. The germline gives CDR1 SNHLY, CDR2 FYNNEI. CDR3 size: 18 residues. V was clipped by 7 bases and J by 4 bases; unmatched bases: 15. The CDR3 coding sequence is TGTGCCAGCACCCCACGCGGGACAGGGGAATTCTTTAATGAAAAACTGTTTTTT. This translates into CASTPRGTGEFFNEKLFF.

In its sample, this clone was seen a few times. Other nucleotide sequences from this sample produce the same CDR3. This chain links TRBV30 with TRBJ1-1, with D possibly matching TRBD1 (5 bases). CDR3 length: 13 residues. CDR1 and CDR2 (germline): GTSNPN, SVGIG (reference sequence). V gave up 0 bases and J gave up 2 bases, with 7 bases separating them. CDR3 sequence (DNA): TGTGCCTGGAGTGTGACAGCTAACACTGAAGCTTTCTTT. This sequence encodes CAWSVTANTEAFF. The full variable domain, rest sourced from reference TRBV30 and TRBJ1-1, is SQTIHQWPATLVQPVGSPLSLECTVEGTSNPNLYWYRQAAGRGLQLLFYSVGIGQISSEVPQNLSASRPQDRQFILSSKKLLLSDSGFYLCAWSVTANTEAFFGQGTRLTVV.